Each of the 8 T cell receptor beta chains below was sequenced from the same sample in a study of spatial heterogeneity in lung cancer (dated by TCRdb to between 2018 and 2021). Libraries came from 5' RACE. This sample was sequenced with a NextSeq 500. TCRdb trimmed the raw reads at Q25, called clones with MiXCR and kept productive beta chains. All rows with the same CDR3 protein become a single entry with the most common DNA and genes. Present in this sample are around 110,000 distinct CDR3 sequences, 10% to 15% of which were seen just once. Around a sixth of the sample lies in the top ten. The time point label, as the study defines it: blood at routine non-recurrence follow-up after resection. Whole RNA extracted from tumor and nontumor lung tissue, or from cryopreserved PBMC samples, was used for TCR sequencing without cell sorting. Sequenced material: PBMCs, taken at follow-up. These receptors were obtained from a male donor with early-stage non-small cell lung cancer.

The chain couples TRBV6-1 to TRBJ1-2; D may be TRBD1 (6 bases). CDR3 size: 12 residues. The germline V and J ends were trimmed by 7 bases and 7 bases, with 13 bases remaining between them. Germline lookup yields CDR1 MNHNS and CDR2 SASEGT. The CDR3 sequence: CASNDRFVGYTF. CDR3 DNA: TGTGCCAGCAACGACAGGTTCGTTGGCTACACCTTC.

This clonotype has only a few counts. This rearrangement joins TRBV18 to TRBJ2-2; the match to TRBD1 covers 8 bases. The trim removed 8 bases at V and 0 bases at J, leaving 5 bases unmatched. The germline CDR1 and CDR2 sequences are KGHSH and LQKENI. CDR3 length: 15 residues. CDR3 protein: CASAKGQANTGELFF. DNA of the CDR3: TGTGCCAGCGCAAAGGGACAGGCGAACACCGGGGAGCTGTTTTTT.

This chain joins TRBV24-1 and TRBJ1-4; D unresolved. V dropped 0 bases and J dropped 7 bases, with 5 bases sitting between them. The CDR3 spans 13 residues. CDR1 is KGHDR, CDR2 SFDVKD, per germline. CDR3 protein: CATSDLIGEKLFF. In DNA, the CDR3 is TGTGCCACCAGTGATTTGATTGGTGAAAAACTGTTTTTT.

This clonotype was counted ten times or more. The gene calls are TRBV6-5 and TRBJ1-1; 9 nucleotides line up with TRBD1. The CDR3 runs 14 residues. Germline loops: CDR1 MNHEY, CDR2 SVGAGI. J lost 3 bases, V lost 7 bases, and 6 bases had no gene match. CDR3: CASTNRGRDTEAFF. In DNA, the CDR3 is TGTGCCAGCACAAACAGGGGGCGAGACACTGAAGCTTTCTTT.

This chain joins TRBV5-4 and TRBJ2-6; the D gene is possibly TRBD1 (5 bases). This CDR3 comprises 14 residues. Trimming removed 4 bases from V and 2 bases from J, with 7 bases in between. Germline CDR1 and CDR2: SGHNT and YYREEE (reference sequence). For the CDR3, the DNA is TGTGCCAGCAGCGCGGACACTGGGGCCAACGTCCTGACTTTC. This gives the protein CASSADTGANVLTF. The whole variable domain, filled in from reference TRBV5-4 and TRBJ2-6, reads ETGVTQSPTHLIKTRGQQVTLRCSSQSGHNTVSWYQQALGQGPQFIFQYYREEENGRGNFPPRFSGLQFPNYSSELNVNALELDDSALYLCASSADTGANVLTFGAGSRLTVL.

This clonotype was counted only a few times. The chain is built from TRBV2 and TRBJ2-5; TRBD2 matches 12 bases. CDR1 and CDR2 from the germline V gene are SNHLY and FYNNEI. After removal of 5 bases from V and 6 bases from J, the junction contained 7 bases not matched to a gene. The CDR3 sequence is 15 residues long. As DNA, the CDR3 is TGTGCCAGCAGTTATCGGACTAGCGGGGTGAAGACCCAGTACTTC. Its translation is CASSYRTSGVKTQYF.

The chain is built from TRBV5-6 and TRBJ2-7; no firm D call. Trimming pared 5 bases from V and 6 bases from J, leaving 12 bases between. Germline CDR1 and CDR2: SGHDT and YYEEEE. This CDR3 contains 12 residues. In DNA, the CDR3 is TGTGCCAGCAGAGGGCTTCCCGGCGAGCAGTACTTC. Its translation: CASRGLPGEQYF.

This clonotype was seen a few times. The rearrangement links TRBV10-1 to TRBJ1-5, with D perhaps matching TRBD1 (5 bases). V shed 6 bases and J shed 3 bases, with 12 bases lying between them. CDR1 is WNHNN, CDR2 SYGVQD, per germline (reference sequence). The CDR3 runs to 14 residues. For the CDR3, the DNA is TGCGCCAGCAGCGAAGGGACTTTCAATCAGCCCCAGCATTTT. It is translated as CASSEGTFNQPQHF.